Below, 15 T cell receptor beta chains from the same sample are listed, as sequenced in a study of CD8+CD57+ T cells in acquired aplastic anemia. Researchers used genomic DNA as the template to profile TCR beta VDJ and CDR3. MiXCR was run by TCRdb on the reads, yielding one entry per CDR3 protein. The table shows roughly 250,000 distinct CDR3 sequences, with about 44% occurring only once. Patients picked for sequencing had shown CD8+CD57+ cell expansion detected by flow cytometry. Input material: sorted CD4+, CD8+, or CD8+CD57+ T cells (not recorded which) from PBMCs. These receptor sequences come from a human donor with aplastic anemia.

This clonotype was seen ten or more times. The CDR3 sequence is CASSVGGSQYEQYF. In DNA, the CDR3 is TGTGCCAGCAGCGTGGGGGGCTCCCAATACGAGCAGTACTTC. This chain joins TRBV9 and TRBJ2-7; possibly TRBD1 or TRBD2 for D (6 bases each). The ends were cut back, 2 bases at V and 4 bases at J, with 13 bases in the middle. Germline V lookup: CDR1 SGDLS, CDR2 YYNGEE. The CDR3 spans 14 residues.

This clonotype has a count of ten or more. Compared with germline, one end of the junction differs, possibly owing to a read error. J is TRBJ1-3 and V is TRBV29-1, with D possibly matching TRBD1 (5 bases). Germline values: CDR1 SQVTM, CDR2 ANQGSEA. The CDR3 totals 15 residues. CDR3 sequence (DNA): TGCAGCGTTGAAGACTTGAGGGCGGGGGGAAACGCCATATATTTT. It encodes CSVEDLRAGGNAIYF.

This clonotype occurred many times. The chain carries TRBV3-1 and TRBJ2-7; the D is unclear. Germline V gene sequence: CDR1 LGHDT, CDR2 YNNKEL (reference sequence). Deletions cut 0 bases from V and 0 bases from J, with 9 bases between. The CDR3 runs to 15 residues. The CDR3 loop is CASSQDAASSYEQYF. The DNA for the CDR3 is TGTGCCAGCAGCCAAGACGCGGCGAGCTCCTACGAGCAGTACTTC.

This clonotype was counted at least ten times. The chain couples TRBV20-1 to TRBJ2-7; a weak D match, TRBD1 (6 bases). The germline CDR1 and CDR2 sequences are DFQATT and SNEGSKA (reference sequence). Trimming left V 2 bases short and J 2 bases short, with 10 bases between. CDR3 length: 13 residues. The CDR3 spells CSARRGYAYEQYF. The CDR3 coding sequence is TGCAGTGCTAGAAGGGGGTACGCCTACGAGCAGTACTTC.

This clonotype was recorded once. The chain recombines TRBV20-1 with TRBJ2-5; TRBD2 agrees at 10 bases. V shed 2 bases, J shed 2 bases, and the junction held 8 bases outside the gene matches. Germline CDR1 is DFQATT and CDR2 is SNEGSKA (reference sequence). This CDR3 comprises 16 residues. DNA of the CDR3: TGCAGTGCTAGAATCGCAGCGGGGGGGCCACAAGAGACCCAGTACTTC. It codes for CSARIAAGGPQETQYF.

This clonotype was seen at least ten times. The chain carries TRBV19 and TRBJ2-1; the match to TRBD2 covers 11 bases. The CDR3 covers 16 residues. Germline loops: CDR1 LNHDA, CDR2 SQIVND (reference sequence). J was trimmed by 8 bases and V by 6 bases; bases with no gene match: 12. CDR3 nucleotides: TGTGCCAGTAGAACTTACTCGATAGCGGGGGGGCATGAGCAGTTCTTC. It codes for CASRTYSIAGGHEQFF.

This rearrangement joins TRBV7-8 to TRBJ2-7; the D gene is possibly TRBD1 (7 bases). The CDR3 runs 14 residues. The germline V and J ends were trimmed by 5 bases and 3 bases, with 14 bases remaining between them. CDR1 SGHVS and CDR2 FQNEAQ come from the germline V gene. The CDR3 DNA sequence: TGTGCCAGCAGCCAGGAGGGGGCGGGCTACGAGCAGTACTTC. The encoded protein is CASSQEGAGYEQYF.

This chain joins TRBV3-1 and TRBJ2-7, with D possibly being TRBD1 or TRBD2 (5 bases each). Between the trimmed V and J ends, which lost 4 bases and 2 bases, there was a span of 12 bases. CDR3 length equals 14 residues. Germline V lookup: CDR1 LGHDT, CDR2 YNNKEL (reference sequence). CDR3 protein: CASSPGDGTYEQYF. CDR3 nucleotide sequence: TGTGCCAGCAGCCCTGGGGACGGAACCTACGAGCAGTACTTC.

This clonotype came up many times. The chain couples TRBV5-1 to TRBJ1-1, with D unresolved. CDR1 and CDR2 from the germline V gene are SGHRS and YFSETQ. The CDR3 loop spans 15 amino acids. The V end lost 5 bases, the J end lost 3 bases, and 17 bases lay between the germline ends. The CDR3 sequence: CASSRSGERDTEAFF. CDR3 nucleotide sequence: TGCGCCAGCAGTAGGTCCGGGGAGAGGGACACTGAAGCTTTCTTT.

This clonotype has more than one count but fewer than ten. The V and J genes are TRBV10-3 and TRBJ1-2; TRBD1 is a possible D gene (6 bases). Germline CDR1 reads ENHRY; CDR2 reads SYGVKD. CDR3 length equals 15 residues. Between the trimmed V and J ends, which lost 0 bases and 4 bases, there was a span of 12 bases. The CDR3 sequence: CAISESRGAGYGYTF. The DNA of the CDR3 is TGTGCCATCAGTGAGTCTCGGGGGGCTGGCTATGGCTACACCTTC.

To note about this clonotype: Relative to the germline gene, one junction end is altered; a read error may explain this. The V and J genes are TRBV14 and TRBJ2-7; D is possibly TRBD1 (5 bases). The germline V gene has CDR1 SGHDN and CDR2 FVKESK. The CDR3 runs to 13 residues. CDR3 coding DNA: TGTGCCAACAGCCCCACAGGATTCTACGAGCAGTACTTC. The encoded protein is CANSPTGFYEQYF. The full variable domain, completed using reference TRBV14 and TRBJ2-7, is EAGVTQFPSHSVIEKGQTVTLRCDPISGHDNLYWYRRVMGKEIKFLLHFVKESKQDESGMPNNRFLAERTGGTYSTLKVQPAELEDSGVYFCANSPTGFYEQYFGPGTRLTVT.

This chain uses TRBV7-3 with TRBJ2-7, with D perhaps matching TRBD2 (5 bases). CDR3 length: 15 residues. Germline V gene sequence: CDR1 SGHTA, CDR2 FQGTGA. The CDR3 sequence is CASSLDSGLNYEQYV. For the CDR3, the DNA is TGCGCCAGCAGCTTGGATTCTGGACTTAACTACGAGCAGTACGTC.

This clonotype was counted at least ten times. The J gene is TRBJ2-7, the V gene TRBV11-2; TRBD2 matches 11 bases. The trim removed 5 bases at V and 0 bases at J, leaving 3 bases unmatched. Germline V gives CDR1 SGHAT, CDR2 FQNNGV. The CDR3 has 15 amino acids. The CDR3 bases are TGTGCCAGCAGCCCAGGGACTAGCGGCTCCTACGAGCAGTACTTC. Protein sequence: CASSPGTSGSYEQYF.

CDR3 nucleotide sequence: TGTGCCAGCAGTGAAGCGCGTCTTACTAACTATGGCTACACCTTC. Translated, it gives CASSEARLTNYGYTF. The chain carries TRBV2 and TRBJ1-2; D unresolved. The V and J ends lost 0 bases and 0 bases respectively, with 8 bases between them. CDR1 and CDR2 from the germline V gene are SNHLY and FYNNEI. The CDR3 has 15 residues.

The chain recombines TRBV4-2 with TRBJ1-1; no clear D gene. Germline CDR1 is LGHNA and CDR2 is YNFKEQ. The CDR3 runs to 13 residues. The germline V and J ends were trimmed by 0 bases and 5 bases, with 7 bases remaining between them. The chain's CDR3 is CASSQDDGTEAFF. The DNA for the CDR3 is TGTGCCAGCAGCCAAGATGACGGAACTGAAGCTTTCTTT.